This T cell receptor (beta chain) came from a study of blood T cell repertoires in COVID-19. Deletions cut 6 bases from V and 0 bases from J, with 11 bases between. The CDR3 is made up of 14 amino acids. CDR1 and CDR2 from the germline V gene are MNHEY and SVGAGI. Study processing details: Amplification of reference gene primers provided the estimated nucleated cell counts. The data were produced by immunoSEQ multiplex PCR, yet TCRdb's version contains in-frame clones alone and is incomplete. V, J and clone size derive from that table, while D and trimming were established from the DNA sequence. This sample has 150,000 to 200,000 clones, with 82% found just once.

The chain combines TRBV6-5 with TRBJ1-2; possibly TRBD1 for D (6 bases). This receptor was identified in a woman between 65 and 79 years old with acute or convalescent COVID-19. Material: peripheral blood. Written as DNA, the CDR3 is TGTGCCAGCAGGGGGGACACAGCTAACTATGGCTACACCTTC. Encoded protein: CASRGDTANYGYTF.